What follows is one T cell receptor (beta chain) and its context. Its target is unknown. Ophthalmopathy cases scored 3 or more on the Clinical Activity Score and 4 or more on NOSPECS grade, with duration below 3 months. An approximately 10 ml volume of fresh peripheral blood provided the PBMCs. This CDR3 is built from 17 residues. The V gene's germline CDR1 is MNHEY and CDR2 SMNVEV (reference sequence). V trimming: 5 bases; J trimming: 5 bases; junction bases outside the gene matches: 14. This entry is derived from a study of T cells in Graves' hyperthyroidism and ophthalmopathy. Study-level findings and limits: Appearing also in blood were most of the thyroid clonotypes expanded above 0.001.

Regions amplified from RNA transcripts were the TCR beta CDR3 regions. Researchers ran a first-round RT-PCR on the TCR CDR3 using the HTBI primer set. TCRdb reprocessed the multiplex PCR reads with MiXCR, giving one entry per CDR3 protein. Of some 490,000 distinct CDR3 sequences in the sample, 16% were seen once. The clonotype comes from a woman aged 25 to 39 with Graves' ophthalmopathy. The sample consisted of blood. The chain employs TRBV27 and TRBJ2-7; 11 bases map to TRBD1. Here the CDR3 reads CASSPDRGHYEADEQYF. The CDR3 DNA reads TGTGCCAGCAGTCCGGACAGGGGGCACTACGAAGCGGACGAGCAGTACTTC.